Listed below are T cell receptor beta chains from one sample, sequenced in a study of graft-versus-host responses after intestinal transplantation. Method: immunoSEQ multiplex PCR; TCRdb's copy keeps in-frame clones and lacks some. This sample carries 35,000 to 50,000 clones, approximately 94% of them seen once, and the ten largest clones take 1.5% to 2%. This specimen consisted of PBMCs, obtained 335 days after intestinal transplant. The receptors were gathered from a human patient who received an intestinal transplant, so some T cells may come from the graft donor. Each CDR3 is given with its conserved first and last residue. A D gene is named only where the DNA matches it firmly. Rows may omit the clone size; those that give it use once, few, many or a size class.

j_call d_call v_call clone_size cdr3_nt cdr3_aa
TRBJ2-1 NA TRBV4-1 NA TGCGCCAGCAGCCATGCGGACGGGGGGCCTGAGCAGTTCTTC CASSHADGGPEQFF
TRBJ2-3 NA TRBV9 NA TGTGCCAGCAGCGTAGGGAGAGATACGCAGTATTTT CASSVGRDTQYF
TRBJ2-1 TRBD2 TRBV2 NA TGTGCCAGTGCGGGACTAGCTCTCAATGAGCAGTTCTTC CASAGLALNEQFF
TRBJ1-3 NA TRBV19 NA TGTGCCAGTAGTAGGGAGGGGGGAGATACTGGAAACACCATATATTTT CASSREGGDTGNTIYF
TRBJ1-2 NA TRBV6-5 NA TGTGCCAGCAGCCACACGCGACGAGGGGTGTATGGCTACACCTTC CASSHTRRGVYGYTF
TRBJ2-7 NA TRBV5-1 NA TGCGCCAGCAGCTTGCCTCTCTCCTACGAGCAGTACTTC CASSLPLSYEQYF
TRBJ1-4 TRBD1 TRBV10-3 NA TGTGCCATCAGTGACTTCGTGGGACAGGGTAATGAAAAACTGTTTTTT CAISDFVGQGNEKLFF
TRBJ2-7 TRBD2 TRBV10-2 NA TGCGCCAGTTCCCTAGCGGGATCATACGAGCAGTACTTC CASSLAGSYEQYF
TRBJ2-5 NA TRBV11-2 NA TGTGCCAGCAGCTTAGATGGATGGGCCTTCTCTCAGGAGACCCAGTACTTC CASSLDGWAFSQETQYF
TRBJ2-1 TRBD2 TRBV28 NA TGTGCCAGCAGTCCCGGACTAGTAGTTTTATACAATGAGCAGTTCTTC CASSPGLVVLYNEQFF
TRBJ2-1 TRBD1 TRBV6-1 NA TGTGCCAGCAGTGAAGCCAGGGACGTACGGGACAGGGGTAATCGGTACAATGAGCAGTTCTTC CASSEARDVRDRGNRYNEQFF
TRBJ2-3 TRBD2 TRBV11-3 NA TGTGCCAGCAGTACTAGCGGGGGAACAGATACGCAGTATTTT CASSTSGGTDTQYF
TRBJ2-7 TRBD1 TRBV5-1 NA TGCGCCAGCAGCTCCGGGACAGGCTCCTACGAGCAGTACTTC CASSSGTGSYEQYF
TRBJ2-3 NA TRBV6-6 NA TGTGCCAGCAGTACCCGGGAAACGCAGTATTTT CASSTRETQYF
TRBJ2-7 TRBD1 TRBV6-5 once TGTGCCAGCAGTTACTCGGTTGACAGGGTCCACGAGCAGTACTTC CASSYSVDRVHEQYF
TRBJ2-1 TRBD1 TRBV11-1 NA TGTGCCAGCACCGGGGACAGGACACGAAGACCGGTGCACAATGAGCAGTTCTTC CASTGDRTRRPVHNEQFF
TRBJ2-7 NA TRBV18 NA TGTGCCAGCTCACCACTCTATAGCGACTACGAGCAGTACTTC CASSPLYSDYEQYF
TRBJ2-7 TRBD2 TRBV6-5 NA TGTGCCAGCAGTTACTCGGGACTAGCGGGCCCTTACGAGCAGTACTTC CASSYSGLAGPYEQYF
TRBJ2-7 NA TRBV28 NA TGTGCCAGCAGGGGTAGTAGGGAGCAGTACTTC CASRGSREQYF
TRBJ1-5 NA TRBV6-5 NA TGTGCCAGCAGCCAGAGGGCCAATCAGCCCCAGCATTTT CASSQRANQPQHF
TRBJ2-2 NA TRBV19 NA TGTGCCAGTAGTTTCGCAGGACTTACCGGGGAGCTGTTTTTT CASSFAGLTGELFF
TRBJ2-2 NA TRBV27 NA TGTGCCAGCGCACAGTTGGCCACCGGGGAGCTGTTTTTT CASAQLATGELFF
TRBJ1-4 NA TRBV19 NA TGTGCCAGTAGCCTGGTCGGGGAACGAGAGAATGAAAAACTGTTTTTT CASSLVGERENEKLFF
TRBJ2-7 TRBD1 TRBV6-5 NA TGTGCCAGCAGTTACTCGACCCACAGGGGTGGCGAGCAGTACTTC CASSYSTHRGGEQYF
TRBJ1-3 NA TRBV28 NA TGTGCCAGCGGGGGTATACTCGGCTCTGGAAACACCATATATTTT CASGGILGSGNTIYF